The clone carrying this TCR beta chain has only a few counts. Its antigen remains unidentified. V was cut by 2 bases and J by 5 bases, with 12 bases left in between. CDR1 is MNHNS, CDR2 SASEGT, per germline. The CDR3 is 14 residues long. The data are from a study of T cell repertoires in cytomegalovirus infection. Study-level background: Peptides in the study included HLA-C-restricted and HLA-B-restricted CMV epitopes. It can be stated that public TCR beta signatures indicated CMV infection as well as a matching HLA type.

Each CDR3 protein is one row after TCRdb ran MiXCR on the reads. The data show about 570,000 distinct CDR3 sequences, approximately 40% seen once. Broader study findings: Clonotypes of TCR beta that were HLA-C-restricted and CMV-specific dominated the ex vivo response. Pooled public TCR beta family frequency picked out CMV carriers with the relevant HLA.

This chain links TRBV6-1 with TRBJ1-1; a weak D match, TRBD1 (5 bases). The source material was cultured PBMCs, sampled from culture after CMV antigen stimulation. The receptor's source is a human donor in good health (CMV status not recorded). Some clones in this sample may be carry-over from other donors' samples. As DNA, the CDR3 is TGTGCCAGCAGTGAATACAGGCGGCGGACTGAAGCTTTCTTT. Protein: CASSEYRRRTEAFF.